One sample yielded the 13 T cell receptor beta chains listed below, sequenced in a study of blood T cell repertoires in COVID-19. Here immunoSEQ multiplex PCR was the method, and the copy in TCRdb shows in-frame clones only, minus some. The sample lists about 120,000 clones; 90% were seen once. Sequenced: peripheral blood. These receptors came from a man aged 60 to 69 with COVID-19, enrolled during active disease.

The V call is TRBV19, the J call TRBJ2-2; 8 nucleotides agree with TRBD2. The CDR3 contains 15 residues. Germline V gene data show CDR1 as LNHDA and CDR2 as SQIVND (reference sequence). J was trimmed by 5 bases and V by 5 bases; bases with no gene match: 7. The CDR3 DNA is TGTGCCAGTAGTCTTTGGACGGGAGGGACCGGGGAGCTGTTTTTT. Its translation is CASSLWTGGTGELFF.

This clone appeared a few times. The rearrangement uses TRBV2 and TRBJ2-7, with TRBD1 identical over 9 bases. Germline V gene sequence: CDR1 SNHLY, CDR2 FYNNEI. V was pared by 8 bases and J by 9 bases, with 8 bases of the junction left unmatched. CDR3 size: 12 residues. The CDR3 region is CASLGQGTGQYF. As DNA, the CDR3 is TGTGCCAGCTTGGGACAGGGTACCGGGCAGTACTTC.

The chain joins TRBV5-5 to TRBJ1-4; perhaps TRBD1 as D (6 bases). V lost 0 bases and J 4 bases, leaving 7 bases between the germline ends. The CDR3 extends over 14 amino acids. Germline V gene data show CDR1 as SGHKS and CDR2 as YYEKEE (reference sequence). The CDR3 nucleotides read TGTGCCAGCAGCTTGGACAGGGTTAATGAAAAACTGTTTTTT. Translating it yields CASSLDRVNEKLFF.

The DNA of the CDR3 is TGCGCCAGCAGCCTGTTTCCGTTGACAGGTTATGGCTACACCTTC. Its protein is CASSLFPLTGYGYTF. V usage is TRBV4-1 and J usage is TRBJ1-2; TRBD1 is a possible D gene (6 bases). The CDR3 spans 15 residues. Trimming left V 4 bases short and J 5 bases short, with 17 bases between. Germline values: CDR1 MGHRA, CDR2 YSYEKL.

The gene calls are TRBV6-6 and TRBJ1-5, with D possibly being TRBD1 (5 bases). The length of the CDR3 is 14 residues. Germline assignment: CDR1 MNHNY and CDR2 SVGAGI (reference sequence). V lost 5 bases and J 5 bases, leaving 13 bases between the germline ends. The CDR3 DNA sequence: TGTGCCAGCAGTCTCCAGTCAGGGTATCAGCCCCAGCATTTT. This encodes CASSLQSGYQPQHF.

The chain couples TRBV6-5 to TRBJ1-5; 8 nucleotides line up with TRBD1. CDR3 length: 15 amino acids. Germline lookup yields CDR1 MNHEY and CDR2 SVGAGI. The ends lost 5 bases at V and 6 bases at J; junction bases unmatched: 9. The DNA of the CDR3 is TGTGCCAGCAGTAACACAGGGGGGGTCTTTCAGCCCCAGCATTTT. The encoded protein is CASSNTGGVFQPQHF.

The chain links TRBV10-3 to TRBJ2-7; perhaps TRBD1 as D (5 bases). This CDR3 is built from 15 residues. The V and J ends lost 0 bases and 2 bases respectively, with 11 bases between them. CDR1 is ENHRY and CDR2 is SYGVKD in the germline V gene. CDR3 amino acids: CAISESQGGPYEQYF. CDR3 in DNA: TGTGCCATCAGTGAGTCCCAGGGCGGTCCCTACGAGCAGTACTTC.

The rearrangement links TRBV6-5 to TRBJ1-1; TRBD1 matches at 10 bases. The length of the CDR3 is 14 residues. The germline CDR1 and CDR2 sequences are MNHEY and SVGAGI. After removal of 5 bases from V and 4 bases from J, the junction contained 4 bases not matched to a gene. The CDR3 DNA reads TGTGCCAGCAGTCCCGGACAGGGGGTCACTGAAGCTTTCTTT. This translates into CASSPGQGVTEAFF.

V and J are TRBV18 and TRBJ1-5, with 7 bases aligning to TRBD1. J lost 1 base, V lost 3 bases, and 6 bases had no gene match. The CDR3 has 16 amino acids. In germline, CDR1 is KGHSH, CDR2 LQKENI. The CDR3 region has the DNA TGTGCCAGCTCACCGTTTGACAGGGAGAGCAATCAGCCCCAGCATTTT. Its translation is CASSPFDRESNQPQHF.

This clone was observed a single time. The gene calls are TRBV7-2 and TRBJ2-1; 11 bases are shared with TRBD2. V lost 1 base to trimming and J lost 11 bases; unmatched junction nucleotides: 7. The CDR3 contains 15 residues. Germline CDR1 SGHTA, CDR2 FQGNSA. This CDR3 reads CASSLGGTSGRKQFF. The CDR3 region has the DNA TGTGCCAGCAGCTTAGGGGGGACTAGCGGCCGTAAGCAGTTCTTC.

The chain joins TRBV9 to TRBJ2-3, with D perhaps matching TRBD1 (6 bases). Trimming took off 3 bases at V and 5 bases at J, with 10 bases between the two ends. The CDR3 sequence is 13 residues long. Germline V gives CDR1 SGDLS, CDR2 YYNGEE. The CDR3 is CASSGGPEDTQYF. The CDR3 DNA is TGTGCCAGCAGCGGGGGGCCGGAAGATACGCAGTATTTT. Filled out from reference TRBV9 and TRBJ2-3, the complete variable domain reads DSGVTQTPKHLITATGQRVTLRCSPRSGDLSVYWYQQSLDQGLQFLIQYYNGEERAKGNILERFSAQQFPDLHSELNLSSLELGDSALYFCASSGGPEDTQYFGPGTRLTVL.

The genes are TRBV18 and TRBJ2-2; 7 positions agree with TRBD1. Germline loops: CDR1 KGHSH, CDR2 LQKENI. J lost 5 bases, V lost 0 bases, and 9 bases had no gene match. The CDR3 is 17 residues long. The CDR3 nucleotides are TGTGCCAGCTCACCACCAACCATTCCAGGGGGAACCGGGGAGCTGTTTTTT. This sequence encodes CASSPPTIPGGTGELFF.

This clone was detected only a few times. The genes are TRBV13 and TRBJ1-4; TRBD1 might be the D (5 bases). Germline V gene lookup returns CDR1 PRHDT and CDR2 FYEKMQ (reference sequence). Trimming left V 5 bases short and J 0 bases short, with 10 bases between. CDR3 length: 15 residues. The CDR3 coding sequence is TGTGCCAGCAGCCCTGGACACCCAACTAATGAAAAACTGTTTTTT. Encoded protein: CASSPGHPTNEKLFF. Full variable domain (remainder filled in from reference TRBV13 and TRBJ1-4): AAGVIQSPRHLIKEKRETATLKCYPIPRHDTVYWYQQGPGQDPQFLISFYEKMQSDKGSIPDRFSAQQFSDYHSELNMSSLELGDSALYFCASSPGHPTNEKLFFGSGTQLSVL.